Each of the 27 T cell receptor beta chains below was sequenced from the same sample in a study of cytomegalovirus exposure and HLA in healthy donors. A multiplex PCR was run with 60 Vbeta primers and 13 Jbeta primers. Libraries were prepared by immunoSEQ multiplex PCR; TCRdb keeps only in-frame clonotypes and omits some of them. The sample lists roughly 180,000 clones, roughly 84% occurring once. The sample taken for sequencing was PBMCs. The receptors were gathered from a man aged 25 to 40 in good health and CMV-seronegative.

This clone occurred once. The chain uses TRBV7-8 and TRBJ2-1; no clear D gene. Trimming stripped 6 bases from V and 5 bases from J, with 11 bases between. Germline assignment: CDR1 SGHVS and CDR2 FQNEAQ. The CDR3 is 13 amino acids. The CDR3 coding sequence is TGTGCCAGCAGTTCCCCCCCGGACAATGAGCAGTTCTTC. Protein sequence: CASSSPPDNEQFF. Based on the CDR3 plus reference TRBV7-8 and TRBJ2-1, the full variable domain is GAGVSQSPRYKVAKRGQDVALRCDPISGHVSLFWYQQALGQGPEFLTYFQNEAQLDKSGLPSDRFFAERPEGSVSTLKIQRTQQEDSAVYLCASSSPPDNEQFFGPGTRLTVL.

The chain links TRBV15 to TRBJ2-6; D call uncertain. In germline, CDR1 is LNHNV, CDR2 YYDKDF (reference sequence). The CDR3 extends over 19 amino acids. Trimming removed 1 base from V and 2 bases from J, with 18 bases in between. The CDR3 coding sequence is TGTGCCACCAGCAGAGGCAGGTACACCTACCGAACTGGGGCCAACGTCCTGACTTTC. Protein product: CATSRGRYTYRTGANVLTF.

This chain connects TRBV7-3 to TRBJ2-5; 8 positions match TRBD1. Germline CDR1 SGHTA, CDR2 FQGTGA. V was clipped by 5 bases and J by 5 bases; unmatched bases: 10. The CDR3 runs 15 residues. CDR3 bases: TGTGCCAGCAGCCCTCAATGGACAGGGCCCGAGACCCAGTACTTC. It specifies CASSPQWTGPETQYF.

The rearrangement uses TRBV27 and TRBJ2-6; 10 nucleotides agree with TRBD1. This CDR3 contains 18 residues. Unmatched junction bases numbered 7, after V lost 5 bases and J lost 0 bases. CDR1 is MNHEY and CDR2 is SMNVEV in the germline V gene (reference sequence). CDR3 coding DNA: TGTGCCAGCAGTGTACGACAGGGGGCTGACTCTGGGGCCAACGTCCTGACTTTC. This encodes CASSVRQGADSGANVLTF.

The rearrangement links TRBV10-3 to TRBJ2-1; 9 nucleotides match TRBD2. The CDR3 loop spans 14 amino acids. Trimming took 7 bases from V and 5 from J; bases not matched to a gene: 6. CDR1 ENHRY and CDR2 SYGVKD come from the germline V gene. CDR3 bases: TGTGCCATCACCCCGGGACTAGCAGACAATGAGCAGTTCTTC. Translating gives CAITPGLADNEQFF.

The chain recombines TRBV5-6 with TRBJ2-1, with D possibly matching TRBD2 (7 bases). CDR1 and CDR2 from the germline V gene are SGHDT and YYEEEE. Trimming shortened V by 2 bases and J by 9 bases, and 18 bases separated the two germline ends. The CDR3 sequence is 15 residues long. CDR3 amino acids: CASSFGELRGAEQFF. For the CDR3, the DNA is TGTGCCAGCAGCTTTGGGGAGTTACGGGGGGCTGAGCAGTTCTTC.

CDR3: CASSLLGQGTGELFF. CDR3 nucleotides: TGCGCCAGCAGCTTGTTGGGACAGGGGACCGGGGAGCTGTTTTTT. The chain joins TRBV5-1 to TRBJ2-2; 10 bases are shared with TRBD1. The V gene end was trimmed by 1 base and the J gene end by 5 bases; junction bases not matched to a gene: 2. The CDR3 sequence is 15 residues long. Germline V gene lookup returns CDR1 SGHRS and CDR2 YFSETQ.

CDR3 sequence (DNA): TGCGCCAGCAGCCAAGCTCCTAGCGAGCAGTACTTC. Encoded protein: CASSQAPSEQYF. The J gene is TRBJ2-7, the V gene TRBV4-3, with unresolved D. Trimming pared 1 base from V and 6 bases from J, leaving 7 bases between. Germline V lookup: CDR1 LGHNA, CDR2 YSLEER. The CDR3 has 12 residues.

This sequence joins TRBV28 and TRBJ1-5; D perhaps matches TRBD1 (5 bases). CDR1 is MDHEN, CDR2 SYDVKM, per germline. Trimming removed 5 bases from V and 4 bases from J, with 18 bases in between. CDR3 length: 16 amino acids. The CDR3 sequence is CASSPVGGVENQPQHF. CDR3 nucleotide sequence: TGTGCCAGCAGTCCTGTTGGAGGGGTTGAGAATCAGCCCCAGCATTTT. The full variable domain, in which reference TRBV28 and TRBJ1-5 provide the parts outside the CDR3, is DVKVTQSSRYLVKRTGEKVFLECVQDMDHENMFWYRQDPGLGLRLIYFSYDVKMKEKGDIPEGYSVSREKKERFSLILESASTNQTSMYLCASSPVGGVENQPQHFGDGTRLSIL.

The chain recombines TRBV13 with TRBJ2-7; 8 nucleotides match TRBD1. The CDR3 has 17 residues. V was pared by 2 bases and J by 5 bases, with 14 bases of the junction left unmatched. The germline V gene has CDR1 PRHDT and CDR2 FYEKMQ (reference sequence). CDR3 region: CASSLPTSGTGYHEQYF. In DNA, the CDR3 is TGTGCCAGCAGCTTACCCACGTCCGGGACAGGCTATCACGAGCAGTACTTC. Full variable domain (remainder filled in from reference TRBV13 and TRBJ2-7): AAGVIQSPRHLIKEKRETATLKCYPIPRHDTVYWYQQGPGQDPQFLISFYEKMQSDKGSIPDRFSAQQFSDYHSELNMSSLELGDSALYFCASSLPTSGTGYHEQYFGPGTRLTVT.

V is TRBV4-2 and J is TRBJ1-6; 10 bases are a match to TRBD1. This CDR3 region has 15 residues. The ends lost 0 bases at V and 7 bases at J; junction bases unmatched: 0. CDR1 and CDR2 (germline): LGHNA, YNFKEQ. In nucleotides, the CDR3 is TGTGCCAGCAGCCAAGAGGGACAGGGGAATTCACCCCTCCACTTT. As protein: CASSQEGQGNSPLHF.

This clone was picked up a small number of times. The chain has TRBV6-6 and TRBJ1-4; D is ambiguous. V was clipped by 3 bases and J by 0 bases, with 8 bases between them. Germline assignment: CDR1 MNHNY and CDR2 SVGAGI (reference sequence). This CDR3 spans 15 amino acids. CDR3 protein: CASSYTPATNEKLFF. DNA for the CDR3: TGTGCCAGCAGTTATACCCCAGCAACTAATGAAAAACTGTTTTTT.

V and J are TRBV5-8 and TRBJ2-3; tentative D call: TRBD2 (6 bases). This CDR3 spans 14 amino acids. Trimming left V 0 bases short and J 4 bases short, with 9 bases between. Germline V gives CDR1 SGHTS, CDR2 YDEGEE. This chain's CDR3 is CASSLVAAPDTQYF. The CDR3 nucleotides read TGTGCCAGCAGCTTGGTAGCGGCGCCAGATACGCAGTATTTT.

This clone came up a few times. The chain has TRBV5-6 and TRBJ1-1; 8 positions match TRBD1. The germline gives CDR1 SGHDT, CDR2 YYEEEE. The CDR3 length is 13 residues. J was trimmed by 5 bases and V by 4 bases; bases with no gene match: 4. The CDR3: CASSRTGRTEAFF. CDR3 in DNA: TGTGCCAGCAGCCGGACAGGGAGGACTGAAGCTTTCTTT.

The V and J genes are TRBV18 and TRBJ1-6; 9 bases are shared with TRBD1. CDR1 is KGHSH, CDR2 LQKENI, per germline. The CDR3 contains 15 residues. Trimming removed 5 bases from V and 10 bases from J; junction bases left unmatched: 9. CDR3 sequence: CASSAGTGRRSPLHF. The CDR3 DNA sequence: TGTGCCAGCTCAGCCGGGACAGGGAGACGGTCACCCCTCCACTTT.

V gene TRBV30 combines with J gene TRBJ2-7; no reliable D call. From germline, CDR1 is GTSNPN and CDR2 SVGIG (reference sequence). Trimming left V 0 bases short and J 3 bases short, with 6 bases between. There are 12 residues in the CDR3. CDR3 protein: CAWSVADYEQYF. For the CDR3, the DNA is TGTGCCTGGAGTGTGGCAGACTACGAGCAGTACTTC.

The V gene is TRBV2, the J gene TRBJ2-1; 9 nucleotides align to TRBD1. The CDR3 loop spans 16 amino acids. V lost 8 bases to trimming and J lost 7 bases; unmatched junction nucleotides: 15. Germline CDR1 and CDR2: SNHLY and FYNNEI. In nucleotides, the CDR3 is TGTGCCAGCCAAAACCGGGCGGGACAGGGAGAGAATGAGCAGTTCTTC. This gives the protein CASQNRAGQGENEQFF.

This chain links TRBV15 with TRBJ2-3; 9 positions agree with TRBD2. J was trimmed by 4 bases and V by 1 base; bases with no gene match: 9. Germline V gene lookup returns CDR1 LNHNV and CDR2 YYDKDF (reference sequence). There are 17 residues in the CDR3. The DNA for the CDR3 is TGTGCCACCAGCAGAGGGGGCGGACTAGCGAGTGCAGATACGCAGTATTTT. Protein: CATSRGGGLASADTQYF.

The V gene is TRBV5-1, the J gene TRBJ2-1, with 11 nucleotides matching TRBD2. CDR1 is SGHRS, CDR2 YFSETQ, per germline. The CDR3 loop spans 16 amino acids. Trimming cost V 1 base and J 9 bases; bases outside gene matches: 9. CDR3 in amino acids: CASSLSSSGGQGEQFF. CDR3 bases: TGCGCCAGCAGCTTGTCCTCTAGCGGGGGGCAGGGTGAGCAGTTCTTC.

V gene TRBV19 combines with J gene TRBJ2-3, with D hard to call. V was cut by 0 bases and J by 3 bases, with 10 bases left in between. The CDR3 runs 15 residues. Germline V lookup: CDR1 LNHDA, CDR2 SQIVND (reference sequence). CDR3 amino acids: CASSIENPSTDTQYF. The CDR3 DNA is TGTGCCAGTAGTATAGAAAACCCGAGTACAGATACGCAGTATTTT.

This clone was seen only once. The J gene is TRBJ1-1, the V gene TRBV7-6; D not resolved. The germline gives CDR1 SGHVS, CDR2 FNYEAQ. Trimming left V 1 base short and J 5 bases short, with 11 bases between. The CDR3 sequence is 14 residues long. The CDR3 spells CASSLEPGRTEAFF. The CDR3, as DNA: TGTGCCAGCAGCTTAGAGCCTGGGAGGACTGAAGCTTTCTTT.

The chain has TRBV7-9 and TRBJ2-5, with TRBD2 matching over 12 bases. The V gene end was trimmed by 4 bases and the J gene end by 4 bases; junction bases not matched to a gene: 7. Germline CDR1 and CDR2: SEHNR and FQNEAQ (reference sequence). The CDR3 has 16 amino acids. In DNA, the CDR3 is TGTGCCAGCAGCTCGTCTAGCGGGGGGGCCTTAGAGACCCAGTACTTC. Encoded protein: CASSSSSGGALETQYF.

This clone has a handful of counts. The V gene is TRBV5-4, the J gene TRBJ2-7; perhaps TRBD1 as D (6 bases). The CDR3 is 15 residues long. Trimming shortened V by 3 bases and J by 5 bases, and 18 bases separated the two germline ends. The germline V gene encodes CDR1 SGHNT and CDR2 YYREEE (reference sequence). CDR3 amino acids: CASSSQGTLSHEQYF. DNA for the CDR3: TGTGCCAGCAGCTCACAGGGAACCCTCAGCCACGAGCAGTACTTC.

This chain uses TRBV28 with TRBJ1-1, with D possibly TRBD1 on 5 matching bases. This CDR3 region has 14 residues. V was shortened by 2 bases and J by 1 base, with 8 bases between the two germline ends. The V gene's germline CDR1 is MDHEN and CDR2 SYDVKM. Written as DNA, the CDR3 is TGTGCCAGCAGTTTAGGGGCGGAGAACACTGAAGCTTTCTTT. Its translation is CASSLGAENTEAFF.

The chain recombines TRBV7-9 with TRBJ1-6; 8 bases agree with TRBD1. V dropped 1 base and J dropped 11; count of bases not matched to a gene: 10. Germline lookup yields CDR1 SEHNR and CDR2 FQNEAQ (reference sequence). The CDR3 contains 16 residues. This chain's CDR3 is CASSLDPRTGRTPLHF. The CDR3 nucleotides read TGTGCCAGCAGCTTAGATCCCAGGACAGGGCGGACACCCCTCCACTTT.

CDR3 loop: CASSRTSGSSYEQYF. CDR3 coding DNA: TGTGCCAGTAGTCGGACTAGCGGGAGCTCCTACGAGCAGTACTTC. This sequence joins TRBV19 and TRBJ2-7, with TRBD2 identical over 13 bases. Germline loops: CDR1 LNHDA, CDR2 SQIVND (reference sequence). The CDR3 totals 15 residues. The V gene end was trimmed by 5 bases and the J gene end by 0 bases; junction bases not matched to a gene: 1.

The V and J genes are TRBV28 and TRBJ1-3, with 7 bases lining up with TRBD1. V lost 5 bases and J lost 4; bases outside the gene matches: 8. This CDR3 is 15 amino acids long. From germline, CDR1 is MDHEN and CDR2 SYDVKM. CDR3 DNA: TGTGCCAGCAGTATCCAAACAGGGGTCGGAAACACCATATATTTT. Translating gives CASSIQTGVGNTIYF.